These 20 T cell receptor beta chains originate from one sample sequenced in a study of T cells after yellow fever vaccination. TCRdb independently ran MiXCR on the 5' RACE reads; one entry per CDR3 protein. The repertoire consists of some 500,000 distinct CDR3 sequences, with about 13% occurring once and the leading ten covering more than 12%. The sample in question was PBMCs, obtained on the day of the yellow fever booster vaccination. These receptors were collected from a man aged 30 to 45 who received the YFV17D yellow fever vaccine.

The V gene is TRBV12-3 or TRBV12-4, the J gene TRBJ1-1, with D unresolved. Trimming left V 5 bases short and J 5 bases short, with 15 bases between. The CDR3 contains 14 residues. The CDR3 bases are TGTGCCAGCAGTCCCCACGGGCCGGGGACTGAAGCTTTCTTT. This translates into CASSPHGPGTEAFF.

This clonotype turned up a few times. V usage is TRBV19 and J usage is TRBJ2-3; TRBD2 aligns across 8 bases. CDR3 length: 15 amino acids. Germline V gives CDR1 LNHDA, CDR2 SQIVND (reference sequence). V lost 7 bases and J lost 7; bases outside the gene matches: 13. The CDR3 sequence is CASTPQAGDANTQYF. The CDR3 DNA reads as TGTGCCAGTACCCCTCAAGCGGGAGACGCCAATACGCAGTATTTT.

This clonotype was seen only a few times. The chain employs TRBV20-1 and TRBJ2-3; D remains ambiguous. Germline-derived CDR1 and CDR2 are DFQATT and SNEGSKA (reference sequence). Deletions cut 2 bases from V and 6 bases from J, with 12 bases between. The CDR3 is made up of 13 amino acids. As DNA, the CDR3 is TGCAGTGCTAGACACGAGTACGTTGATACGCAGTATTTT. Protein: CSARHEYVDTQYF.

The rearrangement uses TRBV28 and TRBJ2-7; 9 bases match TRBD2. Germline CDR1 is MDHEN and CDR2 is SYDVKM. J was trimmed by 2 bases and V by 8 bases; bases with no gene match: 10. The CDR3 has 15 amino acids. CDR3 DNA sequence: TGTGCCAGCGTAAAGGGCGCGGGAGGGCCCTACGAGCAGTACTTC. Amino acid sequence: CASVKGAGGPYEQYF.

In this sample, this clonotype turned up a few times. The chain recombines TRBV5-1 with TRBJ2-1, with 8 bases lining up with TRBD2. Germline trimming cut 4 bases from V and 3 bases from J; bases unmatched to any gene: 9. Per the germline V gene, CDR1 is SGHRS and CDR2 is YFSETQ. CDR3 length: 16 residues. The CDR3 nucleotides read TGCGCCAGCAGCCTGAGGGCGGGAGGTAACTACAATGAGCAGTTCTTC. Translated, it gives CASSLRAGGNYNEQFF.

The chain links TRBV10-3 to TRBJ2-7; D might be TRBD1 or TRBD2, each matching 5 bases. The CDR3 totals 13 residues. Trimming removed 6 bases from V and 3 bases from J, with 12 bases in between. The germline gives CDR1 ENHRY, CDR2 SYGVKD. The CDR3 sequence: CAISLGDLYEQYF. CDR3 bases: TGTGCCATCAGCCTTGGGGACCTCTACGAGCAGTACTTC.

The chain links TRBV5-6 to TRBJ2-3; 10 nucleotides match TRBD1. V lost 6 bases to trimming and J lost 5 bases; unmatched junction nucleotides: 6. The CDR3 is made up of 14 amino acids. CDR1 and CDR2 from the germline V gene are SGHDT and YYEEEE. The CDR3 DNA sequence: TGTGCCAGCAACGACAGGGGGCCACAAGATACGCAGTATTTT. Translating gives CASNDRGPQDTQYF.

This clonotype has only a few counts. The chain employs TRBV23-1 and TRBJ2-1; 10 nucleotides match TRBD1. TRBV23-1 is an ORF; its function is uncertain. The CDR3 spans 20 residues. The J segment lost 0 bases and the V segment lost 0 bases, leaving 11 bases of the junction unmatched. CDR3 protein: CASSQSPGQGTTSSYNEQFF. Written as DNA, the CDR3 is TGCGCCAGCAGTCAATCGCCGGGACAGGGGACTACGAGCTCCTACAATGAGCAGTTCTTC.

In this sample, this clonotype turned up many times. The V gene is TRBV7-2, the J gene TRBJ2-7; 8 bases are shared with TRBD1. The CDR3 spans 15 residues. CDR1 and CDR2 from the germline V gene are SGHTA and FQGNSA. V gave up 1 base and J gave up 4 bases; unmatched junction bases: 6. The CDR3 region is CASSLGTGTLYEQYF. The CDR3 coding sequence is TGTGCCAGCAGCTTAGGGACAGGGACTTTATACGAGCAGTACTTC. Based on the CDR3 plus reference TRBV7-2 and TRBJ2-7, the full variable domain is GAGVSQSPSNKVTEKGKDVELRCDPISGHTALYWYRQSLGQGLEFLIYFQGNSAPDKSGLPSDRFSAERTGGSVSTLTIQRTQQEDSAVYLCASSLGTGTLYEQYFGPGTRLTVT.

This chain uses TRBV29-1 with TRBJ1-1; D remains unclear. Deletions cut 5 bases from V and 0 bases from J, with 7 bases between. The CDR3 covers 12 residues. The germline V gene has CDR1 SQVTM and CDR2 ANQGSEA. CDR3 protein: CSVSDMNTEAFF. The CDR3 nucleotides are TGCAGCGTTTCAGACATGAACACTGAAGCTTTCTTT.

In its sample, this clonotype was seen a few times. The J gene is TRBJ1-1, the V gene TRBV7-9; tentative D call: TRBD1 (5 bases). V was clipped by 6 bases and J by 6 bases, with 14 bases between them. Germline V gives CDR1 SEHNR, CDR2 FQNEAQ (reference sequence). The length of the CDR3 is 13 residues. The CDR3 DNA reads as TGTGCCAGCAGGAGTCGACAGACCCCTGAAGCTTTCTTT. This translates into CASRSRQTPEAFF.

This clonotype was observed a handful of times. The chain employs TRBV20-1 and TRBJ1-1, with D uncertain. CDR1 and CDR2 from the germline V gene are DFQATT and SNEGSKA (reference sequence). The CDR3 extends over 12 amino acids. V was cut by 8 bases and J by 1 base, with 11 bases left in between. For the CDR3, the DNA is TGCAGTTATTTGGTTAGGAACACTGAAGCTTTCTTT. Protein sequence: CSYLVRNTEAFF.

This clonotype was seen only a few times. J is TRBJ2-7 and V is TRBV6-5; 9 nucleotides line up with TRBD2. CDR1 is MNHEY and CDR2 is SVGAGI in the germline V gene. V shed 2 bases, J shed 3 bases, and the junction held 8 bases outside the gene matches. CDR3 size: 16 residues. The DNA for the CDR3 is TGTGCCAGCAGTTACGGGCTGGGGACTAGCAGCTACGAGCAGTACTTC. Protein sequence: CASSYGLGTSSYEQYF.

J is TRBJ2-3 and V is TRBV5-1, with 10 bases matching TRBD2. After removal of 0 bases from V and 8 bases from J, the junction contained 6 bases not matched to a gene. The CDR3 consists of 15 residues. Germline V gives CDR1 SGHRS, CDR2 YFSETQ. CDR3 in DNA: TGCGCCAGCAGCTTGGATTCCCTAGCGGGAGCTACGCAGTATTTT. Translating it yields CASSLDSLAGATQYF.

The chain has TRBV12-3 or TRBV12-4 and TRBJ1-1, with TRBD1 matching over 7 bases. The CDR3 is made up of 15 amino acids. V was clipped by 5 bases and J by 4 bases; unmatched bases: 10. This CDR3 reads CASSPGGGGGTEAFF. The CDR3 bases are TGTGCCAGCAGTCCGGGCGGAGGGGGCGGCACTGAAGCTTTCTTT.

This clonotype was seen a handful of times. This sequence joins TRBV28 and TRBJ1-1; D not certain. The CDR3 runs to 15 residues. The V gene lost 2 bases and the J gene lost 2 bases, with 12 bases spanning the gap. Germline V CDR1 and CDR2: MDHEN, SYDVKM. The CDR3 reads CASSLVTGYNTEAFF. CDR3 nucleotide sequence: TGTGCCAGCAGTTTAGTTACGGGTTATAACACTGAAGCTTTCTTT.

This clonotype came up a few times. The chain has TRBV30 and TRBJ2-2, with 13 bases matching TRBD2. The CDR3 has 16 amino acids. V dropped 2 bases and J dropped 4; count of bases not matched to a gene: 4. Germline V gives CDR1 GTSNPN, CDR2 SVGIG (reference sequence). CDR3 sequence (DNA): TGTGCCTGGAGTCGGGGACTAGCGGGATTCACCGGGGAGCTGTTTTTT. Translating gives CAWSRGLAGFTGELFF.

The V and J genes are TRBV5-1 and TRBJ1-4; D may be TRBD1 (6 bases). The ends were cut back, 0 bases at V and 3 bases at J, with 12 bases in the middle. This CDR3 region has 16 residues. Germline CDR1 reads SGHRS; CDR2 reads YFSETQ. This CDR3 is CASSLAGVKANEKLFF. In DNA form, the CDR3 reads TGCGCCAGCAGCTTGGCAGGGGTGAAGGCTAATGAAAAACTGTTTTTT.

This clonotype occurred a few times. The V and J genes are TRBV5-1 and TRBJ1-1; 7 bases align to TRBD1. The CDR3 is made up of 15 amino acids. Trimming removed 4 bases from V and 6 bases from J; junction bases left unmatched: 12. From germline, CDR1 is SGHRS and CDR2 YFSETQ. The CDR3 loop is CASSQGQPLGAEAFF. Written as DNA, the CDR3 is TGCGCCAGCAGCCAGGGACAGCCGCTGGGGGCTGAAGCTTTCTTT.

This CDR3 is CSAIPTRDNEQFF. The DNA of the CDR3 is TGCAGTGCCATACCCACCAGGGACAATGAGCAGTTCTTC. The V and J genes are TRBV20-1 and TRBJ2-1, with D tentatively TRBD1 (5 bases). The CDR3 is 13 residues long. From germline, CDR1 is DFQATT and CDR2 SNEGSKA (reference sequence). Deletions cut 6 bases from V and 5 bases from J, with 14 bases between.